This TCR beta chain stems from a study of cytomegalovirus exposure and HLA in healthy donors. Study-wide points: Listed as cytomegalovirus-associated were more than 150 TCR beta chains. Later examination showed HLA-associated TCR beta chains had greater clonal expansion than equally common others.

This CDR3 contains 13 residues. The V and J ends lost 2 bases and 4 bases respectively, with 3 bases between them. The germline CDR1 and CDR2 sequences are LGHNT and FRNRAP. A word on this clone: Antigen unknown.

Primers for the PCR totalled 60 Vbeta and 13 Jbeta. This table comes from immunoSEQ multiplex PCR, and its TCRdb copy is limited to in-frame clones, with some not included. The table includes roughly 200,000 clones, about three quarters detected once. The chain joins TRBV12-5 to TRBJ2-6; no definite D call. Sequencing used PBMCs. This TCR was sampled from a woman aged 55-75 years in good health and CMV-seropositive. The CDR3: CASGLSGANVLTF. Here the CDR3 DNA reads TGTGCTAGTGGTTTGTCAGGGGCCAACGTCCTGACTTTC.